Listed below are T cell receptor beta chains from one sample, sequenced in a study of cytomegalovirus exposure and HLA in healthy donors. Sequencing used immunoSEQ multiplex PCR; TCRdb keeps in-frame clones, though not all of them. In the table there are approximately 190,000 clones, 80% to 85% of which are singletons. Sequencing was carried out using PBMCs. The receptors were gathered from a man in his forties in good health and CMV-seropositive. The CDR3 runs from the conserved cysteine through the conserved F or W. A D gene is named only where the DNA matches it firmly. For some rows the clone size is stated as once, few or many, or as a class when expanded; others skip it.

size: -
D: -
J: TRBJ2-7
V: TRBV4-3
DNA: TGCGCCAGCAGCCAAGTAGATAGGGGCTACGAGCAGTACTTC
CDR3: CASSQVDRGYEQYF

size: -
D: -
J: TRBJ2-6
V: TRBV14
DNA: TGTGCCAGCAGCCCCCATGGGCGCTCTGGGGCCAACGTCCTGACTTTC
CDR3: CASSPHGRSGANVLTF

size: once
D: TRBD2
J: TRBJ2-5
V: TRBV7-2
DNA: TGTGCCAGCAGCTTAGGGATTAGCGGGGGGCAAGAGACCCAGTACTTC
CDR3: CASSLGISGGQETQYF

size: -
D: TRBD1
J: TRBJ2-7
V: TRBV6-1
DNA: TGTGCCAATGCATTAGGAGACAGGGGCTACGAGCAGTACTTC
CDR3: CANALGDRGYEQYF

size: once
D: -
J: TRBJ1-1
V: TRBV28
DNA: TGTGCCAGCAGTCACCCCACGAGGGGGACAGAAGCTTTCTTT
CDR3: CASSHPTRGTEAFF

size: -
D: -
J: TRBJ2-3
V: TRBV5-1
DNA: TGCGCCAGCAGCGGGGCAGCGATAGATACGCAGTATTTT
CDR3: CASSGAAIDTQYF

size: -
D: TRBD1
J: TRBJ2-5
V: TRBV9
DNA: TGTGCCAGCAGCGTAGGGGACAGGGGAGGCGAGACCCAGTACTTC
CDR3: CASSVGDRGGETQYF

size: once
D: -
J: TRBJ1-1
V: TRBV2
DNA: TGTGCCAGCAGTTCAGGGGTGGGGAGTGAAGCTTTCTTT
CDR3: CASSSGVGSEAFF

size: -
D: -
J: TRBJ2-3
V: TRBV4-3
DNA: TGCGCCAGCAGCCTGCAACAGGGTAGCACAGATACGCAGTATTTT
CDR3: CASSLQQGSTDTQYF

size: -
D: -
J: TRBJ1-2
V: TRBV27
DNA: TGTGCCAGCAGGTTTTGGGTCCCAGGGGCAGGCTATGGCTACACCTTC
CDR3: CASRFWVPGAGYGYTF

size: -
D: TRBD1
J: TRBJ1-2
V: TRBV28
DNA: TGTGCCAGCAGTCTTCCGGACAGGGTCTATGGCTACACCTTC
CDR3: CASSLPDRVYGYTF

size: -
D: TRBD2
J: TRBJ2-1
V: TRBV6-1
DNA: TGTGCCAGCAGTGGTGGGACTAGCGGGGGGGCTGCCTACAATGAGCAGTTCTTC
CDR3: CASSGGTSGGAAYNEQFF

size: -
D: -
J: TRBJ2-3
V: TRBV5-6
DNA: TGTGCCAGCAGGAGGCTTATACAGGGAAGCACAGATACGCAGTATTTT
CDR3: CASRRLIQGSTDTQYF

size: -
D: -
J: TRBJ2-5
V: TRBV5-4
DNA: TGTGCCAGCAGTTCCGAAGCGTTGGAGACCCAGTACTTC
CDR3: CASSSEALETQYF

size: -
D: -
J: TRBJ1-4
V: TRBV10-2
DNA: TGCGCCGCGGGGTTTCCTAATGAAAAACTGTTTTTT
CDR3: CAAGFPNEKLFF

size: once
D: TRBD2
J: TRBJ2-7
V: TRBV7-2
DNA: TGTGCCAGCAGCAATAGCGGGGGGGCCGGATACGAGCAGTACTTC
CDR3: CASSNSGGAGYEQYF

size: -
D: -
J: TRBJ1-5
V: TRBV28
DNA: TGTGCCAGCGAGCAGCCCCAGCATTTT
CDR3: CASEQPQHF

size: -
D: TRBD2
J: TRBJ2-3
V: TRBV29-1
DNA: TGCAGCATCGGGACTAGTGGGGGCACAGATACGCAGTATTTT
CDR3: CSIGTSGGTDTQYF

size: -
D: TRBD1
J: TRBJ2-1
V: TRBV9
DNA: TGTGCCAGCAGCGACGGACAGGGCCCGTTCTTC
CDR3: CASSDGQGPFF

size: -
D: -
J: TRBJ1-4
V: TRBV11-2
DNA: TGTGCCAGCAGCTTAGTTCCAAATGAAAAACTGTTTTTT
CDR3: CASSLVPNEKLFF

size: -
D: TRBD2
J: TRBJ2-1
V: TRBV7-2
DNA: TGTGCCAGCAGCCCTGGGACTAGCGGGCGATTTTACAATGAGCAGTTCTTC
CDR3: CASSPGTSGRFYNEQFF

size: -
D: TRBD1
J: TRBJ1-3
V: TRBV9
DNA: TGTGCCAGCAGCACACGGGACAGGGTCTCTGGAAACACCATATATTTT
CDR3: CASSTRDRVSGNTIYF

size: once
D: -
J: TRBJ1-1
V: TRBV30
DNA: TGTGCCTGGAGGTTTTCAGGGAACACTGAAGCTTTCTTT
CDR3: CAWRFSGNTEAFF

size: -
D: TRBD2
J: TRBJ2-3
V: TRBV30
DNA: TGTGCCTGGAGTGTACCTAGCGGGGGAGTTAACGGGGCAGATACGCAGTATTTT
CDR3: CAWSVPSGGVNGADTQYF

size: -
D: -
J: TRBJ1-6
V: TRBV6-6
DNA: TGTGCCAGCAGTTATCGGGAGGATCGCGATTCACCCCTCCACTTT
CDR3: CASSYREDRDSPLHF

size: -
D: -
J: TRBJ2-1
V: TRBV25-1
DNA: TGTGCCAGCAGTGAATTACTAGTAGAAGATGAGCAGTTCTTC
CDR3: CASSELLVEDEQFF

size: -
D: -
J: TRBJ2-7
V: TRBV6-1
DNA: TGTGCCAGCAGTGGCGGAGGCAGCTCCTACGAGCAGTACTTC
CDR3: CASSGGGSSYEQYF

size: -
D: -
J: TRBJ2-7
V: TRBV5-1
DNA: TGCGCCAGCAGCTTGGATGGCAGGGGTCCCTACGAGCAGTACTTC
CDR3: CASSLDGRGPYEQYF

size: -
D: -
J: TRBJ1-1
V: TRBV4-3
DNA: TGCGCCAGCAGCCAAGGGGGGCTTACTGAAGCTTTCTTT
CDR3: CASSQGGLTEAFF

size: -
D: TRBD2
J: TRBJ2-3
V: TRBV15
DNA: TGCGCCACCGGGGCGGGGGGCACAGATACGCAGTATTTT
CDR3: CATGAGGTDTQYF

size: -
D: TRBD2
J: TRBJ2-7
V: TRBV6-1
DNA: TGTGCCAGCAGGGAGACTAGCGGGGGGGCTTACGAGCAGTACTTC
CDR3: CASRETSGGAYEQYF

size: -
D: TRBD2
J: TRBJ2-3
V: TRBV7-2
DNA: TGTGCCAGCGGGCGGGGGGGCACAGATACGCAGTATTTT
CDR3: CASGRGGTDTQYF

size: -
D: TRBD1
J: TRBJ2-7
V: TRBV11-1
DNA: TGTGCCAGCAGCTTAGGGACAGGGGGCTTCTACGAGCAGTACTTC
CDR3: CASSLGTGGFYEQYF

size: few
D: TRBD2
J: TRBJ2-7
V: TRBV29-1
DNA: TGCAGCGTTGGACGGGGGGGGGTAGCACAGTACTTC
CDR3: CSVGRGGVAQYF